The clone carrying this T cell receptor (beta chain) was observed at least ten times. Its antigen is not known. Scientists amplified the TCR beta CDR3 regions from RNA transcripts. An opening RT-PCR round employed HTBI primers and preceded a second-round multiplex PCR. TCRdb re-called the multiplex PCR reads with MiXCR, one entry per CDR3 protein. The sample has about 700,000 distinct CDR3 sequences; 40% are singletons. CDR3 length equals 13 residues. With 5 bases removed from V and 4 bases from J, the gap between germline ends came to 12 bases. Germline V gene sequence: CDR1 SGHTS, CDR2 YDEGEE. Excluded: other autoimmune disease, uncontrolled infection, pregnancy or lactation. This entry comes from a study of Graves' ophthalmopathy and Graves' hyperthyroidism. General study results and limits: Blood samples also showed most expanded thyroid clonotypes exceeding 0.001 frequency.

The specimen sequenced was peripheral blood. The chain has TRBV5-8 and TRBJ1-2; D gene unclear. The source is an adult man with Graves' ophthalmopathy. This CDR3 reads CASSFHAVYGYTF. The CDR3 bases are TGTGCCAGCAGTTTCCACGCAGTCTATGGCTACACCTTC.